The 31 T cell receptor beta chains presented below share a single source sample, sequenced in a study of T cell responses to AZD1222 COVID-19 vaccine. TCRdb's table, derived via immunoSEQ multiplex PCR, lists solely in-frame clones and lacks some. The sample has 120,000 to 150,000 clones; roughly 90% are singletons. This specimen was peripheral blood, taken on day 0 of AZD1222 vaccination. The receptors stem from an adult in good health.

This clone has just one count. DNA for the CDR3: TGTGCCAGCAGCTTAGAGCCACACGGCTACACCTTC. Translating gives CASSLEPHGYTF. The rearrangement links TRBV7-9 to TRBJ1-2, with D unclear. The CDR3 extends over 12 amino acids. In germline, CDR1 is SEHNR, CDR2 FQNEAQ (reference sequence). V was pared by 1 base and J by 8 bases, with 8 bases between.

J is TRBJ1-1 and V is TRBV28; D is possibly TRBD1 (6 bases). There are 14 residues in the CDR3. Between the trimmed V and J ends, which lost 1 base and 8 bases, there was a span of 14 bases. Germline CDR1 MDHEN, CDR2 SYDVKM. CDR3 amino acids: CASSLLVQGPEAFF. CDR3 sequence (DNA): TGTGCCAGCAGTTTATTGGTCCAGGGGCCAGAAGCTTTCTTT.

This clone showed up just a few times. This rearrangement joins TRBV19 to TRBJ2-1, with 8 positions matching TRBD2. V trimming: 1 base; J trimming: 3 bases; junction bases outside the gene matches: 8. The germline gives CDR1 LNHDA, CDR2 SQIVND (reference sequence). There are 17 residues in the CDR3. This CDR3 is CASSIGSGTLYYNEQFF. DNA of the CDR3: TGTGCCAGTAGTATAGGTAGCGGGACATTATACTACAATGAGCAGTTCTTC.

The chain carries TRBV11-2 and TRBJ2-2, with D uncertain. Trimming left V 2 bases short and J 7 bases short, with 2 bases between. This CDR3 comprises 11 residues. The germline CDR1 and CDR2 sequences are SGHAT and FQNNGV. This CDR3 is CASSLYGELFF. DNA of the CDR3: TGTGCCAGCAGCTTATACGGGGAGCTGTTTTTT.

The V and J genes are TRBV27 and TRBJ1-5; maybe TRBD1 (6 bases). Trimming pared 3 bases from V and 1 base from J, leaving 10 bases between. This CDR3 has 15 amino acids. Per the germline V gene, CDR1 is MNHEY and CDR2 is SMNVEV (reference sequence). The CDR3 region has the DNA TGTGCCAGCAGTTTTACAGGGATGAGCAATCAGCCCCAGCATTTT. Protein: CASSFTGMSNQPQHF.

The chain joins TRBV14 to TRBJ2-7; 15 positions agree with TRBD2. This CDR3 has 16 residues. The V gene end was trimmed by 1 base and the J gene end by 2 bases; junction bases not matched to a gene: 0. Germline values: CDR1 SGHDN, CDR2 FVKESK. CDR3 in amino acids: CASSQGTSGRAYEQYF. DNA of the CDR3: TGTGCCAGCAGCCAAGGGACTAGCGGGAGGGCCTACGAGCAGTACTTC.

This clone has a single count. The chain joins TRBV28 to TRBJ1-4; TRBD1 agrees at 9 bases. CDR1 and CDR2 (germline): MDHEN, SYDVKM. V dropped 4 bases and J dropped 7; count of bases not matched to a gene: 13. This CDR3 region has 17 residues. The CDR3 reads CASSSLGTGQLVEKLFF. The CDR3 bases are TGTGCCAGCAGTTCCCTTGGGACAGGGCAGTTGGTTGAAAAACTGTTTTTT.

This chain uses TRBV13 with TRBJ2-7; 11 nucleotides agree with TRBD1. With 3 bases clipped from V and 5 bases from J, the junction kept 6 bases outside the gene matches. CDR1 and CDR2 (germline): PRHDT, FYEKMQ (reference sequence). This CDR3 spans 15 amino acids. The DNA for the CDR3 is TGTGCCAGCAGCTTCTTCGGGACAGGGGGGCACGAGCAGTACTTC. It codes for CASSFFGTGGHEQYF.

This chain links TRBV28 with TRBJ2-5; TRBD2 aligns across 9 bases. Trimming took 7 bases from V and 3 from J; bases not matched to a gene: 3. CDR3 length: 13 residues. Germline assignment: CDR1 MDHEN and CDR2 SYDVKM. The DNA for the CDR3 is TGTGCCAGCAACGGCGGGGGGGAAGAGACCCAGTACTTC. Translation: CASNGGGEETQYF.

This clone was picked up one time. This sample includes further DNA sequences coding for the same CDR3. The chain has TRBV3-1 (or the pseudogene TRBV3-2) and TRBJ1-1; a weak D match, TRBD1 (5 bases). Germline V gene data show CDR1 as LGHDT and CDR2 as YNNKEL (reference sequence). The CDR3 contains 14 residues. V lost 1 base and J 5 bases, leaving 11 bases between the germline ends. In DNA form, the CDR3 reads TGTGCCAGCAGCCAAGGGGAGGGGAGGACTGAAGCTTTCTTT. Amino acids: CASSQGEGRTEAFF.

This chain links TRBV5-1 with TRBJ2-1; D is uncertain. Germline values: CDR1 SGHRS, CDR2 YFSETQ. V lost 4 bases and J lost 8, with 7 bases in between. CDR3 length: 11 amino acids. As DNA, the CDR3 is TGCGCCAGCAGCCCCGGAGATGAGCAGTTCTTC. It codes for CASSPGDEQFF.

This clone has only a few counts. The J gene is TRBJ1-2, the V gene TRBV30; D may be TRBD1 (6 bases). V was trimmed by 3 bases and J by 5 bases, leaving 22 bases between them. This CDR3 spans 16 amino acids. CDR1 is GTSNPN, CDR2 SVGIG, per germline (reference sequence). The CDR3, as DNA: TGTGCCTGGAGCCTACGGACGGGACGCCAGGGGTATGGCTACACCTTC. It encodes CAWSLRTGRQGYGYTF. Complete variable domain (other parts from reference TRBV30 and TRBJ1-2): SQTIHQWPATLVQPVGSPLSLECTVEGTSNPNLYWYRQAAGRGLQLLFYSVGIGQISSEVPQNLSASRPQDRQFILSSKKLLLSDSGFYLCAWSLRTGRQGYGYTFGSGTRLTVV.

This chain connects TRBV7-2 to TRBJ1-2; D is undetermined. The CDR3 totals 17 residues. The ends were cut back, 1 base at V and 6 bases at J, with 21 bases in the middle. CDR1 is SGHTA and CDR2 is FQGNSA in the germline V gene. In nucleotides, the CDR3 is TGTGCCAGCAGCTTAGACCGGACCATCACAACTCGTCATGGCTACACCTTC. It specifies CASSLDRTITTRHGYTF.

V usage is TRBV25-1 and J usage is TRBJ1-2, with D uncertain. The CDR3 loop spans 13 amino acids. Germline assignment: CDR1 MGHDK and CDR2 SYGVNS. V was cut by 7 bases and J by 7 bases, with 16 bases left in between. The CDR3 DNA follows: TGTGCCAGCACCCAAATGGGGTTGGGTGGCTACACCTTC. This gives the protein CASTQMGLGGYTF.

V and J are TRBV30 and TRBJ2-2; a weak D match, TRBD1 (8 bases). The V end lost 8 bases, the J end lost 5 bases, and 15 bases lay between the germline ends. The germline gives CDR1 GTSNPN, CDR2 SVGIG (reference sequence). The CDR3 runs to 13 residues. Here the CDR3 DNA reads TGTGCCGGACAGGGAGGGCGAACCGGGGAGCTGTTTTTT. It specifies CAGQGGRTGELFF.

The V gene is TRBV27, the J gene TRBJ2-1; 7 nucleotides line up with TRBD2. V was clipped by 6 bases and J by 1 base; unmatched bases: 0. The CDR3 totals 13 residues. The germline CDR1 and CDR2 sequences are MNHEY and SMNVEV (reference sequence). The CDR3 here is CASRRGSYNEQFF. The DNA of the CDR3 is TGTGCCAGCAGGCGGGGGTCCTACAATGAGCAGTTCTTC.

The V call is TRBV7-9, the J call TRBJ2-7, with TRBD2 identical over 9 bases. This CDR3 contains 17 residues. Germline assignment: CDR1 SEHNR and CDR2 FQNEAQ (reference sequence). V dropped 5 bases and J dropped 2; count of bases not matched to a gene: 13. The DNA of the CDR3 is TGTGCCAGCAGCCCCGGTGCTAGCGGGAACTCAGCCTACGAGCAGTACTTC. This sequence encodes CASSPGASGNSAYEQYF.

V usage is TRBV25-1 and J usage is TRBJ1-5, with D possibly matching TRBD1 (6 bases). This CDR3 has 14 amino acids. Germline V gene lookup returns CDR1 MGHDK and CDR2 SYGVNS. V lost 3 bases to trimming and J lost 7 bases, with 13 bases between them. The CDR3 here is CASSDPGAAQPQHF. The CDR3 DNA reads TGTGCCAGCAGTGATCCAGGGGCAGCCCAGCCCCAGCATTTT.

The sample holds one count of this clone. The V gene is TRBV13, the J gene TRBJ1-5; TRBD1 is a possible D gene (5 bases). Trimming removed 3 bases from V and 5 bases from J, with 14 bases in between. Germline V lookup: CDR1 PRHDT, CDR2 FYEKMQ (reference sequence). The CDR3 loop spans 15 amino acids. CDR3 sequence (DNA): TGTGCCAGCAGCTTCGGGTTGGGGGGGGATCAGCCCCAGCATTTT. This translates into CASSFGLGGDQPQHF.

The chain links TRBV10-3 to TRBJ2-2; TRBD2 agrees at 8 bases. The CDR3 spans 14 residues. J was trimmed by 4 bases and V by 11 bases; bases with no gene match: 9. Germline assignment: CDR1 ENHRY and CDR2 SYGVKD. The CDR3 region is CALAGGEGTGELFF. CDR3 coding DNA: TGTGCCCTCGCGGGGGGTGAAGGCACCGGGGAGCTGTTTTTT.

V usage is TRBV30 and J usage is TRBJ2-7; 9 positions match TRBD2. CDR1 and CDR2 (germline): GTSNPN, SVGIG (reference sequence). This CDR3 is 15 amino acids long. V shed 0 bases, J shed 7 bases, and the junction held 10 bases outside the gene matches. The CDR3 loop is CAWSVLAGGPREQYF. The DNA for the CDR3 is TGTGCCTGGAGTGTACTGGCGGGAGGGCCTCGAGAGCAGTACTTC.

In this sample, this clone turned up once. The rearrangement joins TRBV5-8 to TRBJ1-1; D may be TRBD1 (5 bases). Germline assignment: CDR1 SGHTS and CDR2 YDEGEE. This CDR3 spans 13 amino acids. Trimming took off 4 bases at V and 8 bases at J, with 15 bases between the two ends. CDR3 coding DNA: TGTGCCAGCAGCCCGGGACCAAAAAAGGAAGCTTTCTTT. This encodes CASSPGPKKEAFF.

The V call is TRBV4-1, the J call TRBJ1-1; D not resolved. CDR3 length: 11 amino acids. V shed 1 base and J shed 6 bases, with 3 bases lying between them. Germline V CDR1 and CDR2: MGHRA, YSYEKL. CDR3 residues: CASSQVSEAFF. The CDR3 coding sequence is TGCGCCAGCAGCCAAGTCTCTGAAGCTTTCTTT.

This clone has a single count. V usage is TRBV4-3 and J usage is TRBJ2-1; 9 bases map to TRBD1. The V gene's germline CDR1 is LGHNA and CDR2 YSLEER. The CDR3 has 15 amino acids. Unmatched junction bases numbered 5, after V lost 3 bases and J lost 5 bases. The CDR3 nucleotides are TGCGCCAGCAGCCAGCCGGGACAGGGAAACAATGAGCAGTTCTTC. Encoded protein: CASSQPGQGNNEQFF.

V usage is TRBV2 and J usage is TRBJ2-7; TRBD2 matches 7 bases. The CDR3 has 14 residues. Germline V CDR1 and CDR2: SNHLY, FYNNEI. The trim removed 3 bases at V and 3 bases at J, leaving 5 bases unmatched. The CDR3 here is CASSDGGRDYEQYF. The CDR3 bases are TGTGCCAGCAGTGATGGCGGGAGAGACTACGAGCAGTACTTC.

This clone has just one count. V is TRBV27 and J is TRBJ2-7; TRBD2 agrees at 10 bases. This CDR3 region has 19 residues. Per the germline V gene, CDR1 is MNHEY and CDR2 is SMNVEV (reference sequence). The V and J ends lost 0 bases and 9 bases, in that order; junction bases with no gene match: 20. DNA of the CDR3: TGTGCCAGCAGTTTATCGGCTAGCGGGAGAGACTTATCTCGGGCCGCGCAGTACTTC. Its translation: CASSLSASGRDLSRAAQYF.

The chain recombines TRBV19 with TRBJ1-2; D gene ambiguous. CDR1 LNHDA and CDR2 SQIVND come from the germline V gene (reference sequence). The V and J ends lost 7 bases and 4 bases respectively, with 13 bases between them. The CDR3 is made up of 13 amino acids. The CDR3, as DNA: TGTGCCAGTACCCCAGGACGCGGCTATGGCTACACCTTC. Its protein is CASTPGRGYGYTF.

This clone was detected once. The V call is TRBV5-6, the J call TRBJ2-5; 16 bases are shared with TRBD2. The CDR3 extends over 16 amino acids. CDR1 and CDR2 from the germline V gene are SGHDT and YYEEEE. V was pared by 4 bases and J by 5 bases, with 5 bases of the junction left unmatched. CDR3 loop: CASSPTGLAGGETQYF. CDR3 coding DNA: TGTGCCAGCAGCCCTACGGGACTAGCGGGAGGGGAGACCCAGTACTTC.

The chain is built from TRBV10-3 and TRBJ1-3, with D hard to call. Germline CDR1 ENHRY, CDR2 SYGVKD. The V and J ends lost 6 bases and 3 bases respectively, with 6 bases between them. The CDR3 is made up of 12 amino acids. The CDR3 nucleotides are TGTGCCATCAGGTCATATGGAAACACCATATATTTT. Its translation: CAIRSYGNTIYF.

This chain joins TRBV30 and TRBJ1-6; D is ambiguous. CDR1 and CDR2 (germline): GTSNPN, SVGIG (reference sequence). Trimming shortened V by 6 bases and J by 8 bases, and 23 bases separated the two germline ends. The CDR3 runs to 16 residues. The chain's CDR3 is CACNYGGRLSHSPLHF. CDR3 nucleotides: TGTGCCTGTAATTATGGAGGCCGCCTTTCTCATTCACCCCTCCACTTT.

The chain carries TRBV7-8 and TRBJ2-1; D call uncertain. The CDR3 covers 15 residues. V was trimmed by 2 bases and J by 3 bases, leaving 11 bases between them. Germline values: CDR1 SGHVS, CDR2 FQNEAQ. The CDR3 loop reads CASSLFGGYYNEQFF. The CDR3 DNA is TGTGCCAGCAGCTTATTCGGCGGATACTACAATGAGCAGTTCTTC.